This paragraph reports one T cell receptor beta chain. Antigen specificity is unknown. CDR3 size: 20 residues. Germline CDR1 MNHEY, CDR2 SMNVEV (reference sequence). Unmatched junction bases numbered 11, after V lost 0 bases and J lost 2 bases. The sample is drawn from a study of identifying expanded T cells in peripheral blood. Healthy donors had no documented immune events, such as infections, while sampled. Overall study findings and caveats: Across healthy donors, higher total template counts meant significantly greater roughly 2-week count variance.

The method was immunoSEQ multiplex PCR; TCRdb's version includes in-frame clones alone and lacks a portion of them. The repertoire has roughly 75,000 clones, approximately 87% of them found once; the top ten carry about 3.3%. The source is a person between 18 and 75 years old in good health. What was sequenced was blood. V gene TRBV27 combines with J gene TRBJ2-2, with 11 bases identical to TRBD2. For the CDR3, the DNA is TGTGCCAGCAGTTTATCCCTTGGGGCTAGCGGGAGGCTAAACACCGGGGAGCTGTTTTTT. This encodes CASSLSLGASGRLNTGELFF.